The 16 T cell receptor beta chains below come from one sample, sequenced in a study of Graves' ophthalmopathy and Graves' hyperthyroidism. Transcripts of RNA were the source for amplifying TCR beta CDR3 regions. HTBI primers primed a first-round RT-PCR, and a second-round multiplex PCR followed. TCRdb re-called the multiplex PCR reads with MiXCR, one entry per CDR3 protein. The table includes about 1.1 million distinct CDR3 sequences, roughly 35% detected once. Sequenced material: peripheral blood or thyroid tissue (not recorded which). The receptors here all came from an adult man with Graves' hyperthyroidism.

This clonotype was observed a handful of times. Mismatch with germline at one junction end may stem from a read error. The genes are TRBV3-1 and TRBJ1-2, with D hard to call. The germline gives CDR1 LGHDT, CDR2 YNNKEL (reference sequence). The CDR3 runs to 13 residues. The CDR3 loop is CASSQDSNYGHTF. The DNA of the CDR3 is TGTGCCAGCAGCCAAGATTCAAACTATGGCCACACCTTC.

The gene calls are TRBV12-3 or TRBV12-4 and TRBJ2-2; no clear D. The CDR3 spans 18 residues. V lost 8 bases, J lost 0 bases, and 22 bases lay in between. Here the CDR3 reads CASSPTPLPFANTGELFF. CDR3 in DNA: TGTGCCAGCTCACCCACACCTCTCCCGTTCGCGAACACCGGGGAGCTGTTTTTT.

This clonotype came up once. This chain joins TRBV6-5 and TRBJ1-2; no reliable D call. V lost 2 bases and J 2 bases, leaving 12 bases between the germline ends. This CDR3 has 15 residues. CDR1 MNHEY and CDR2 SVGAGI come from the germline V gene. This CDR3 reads CASSYIGSRNYGYTF. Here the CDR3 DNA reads TGTGCCAGCAGTTACATTGGGTCTCGCAACTATGGCTACACCTTC.

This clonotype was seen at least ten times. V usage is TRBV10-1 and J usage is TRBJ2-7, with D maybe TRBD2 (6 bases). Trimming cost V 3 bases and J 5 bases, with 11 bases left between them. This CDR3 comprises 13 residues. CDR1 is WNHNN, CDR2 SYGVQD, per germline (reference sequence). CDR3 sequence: CASSDPRLDEQYF. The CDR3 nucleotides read TGCGCCAGCAGTGACCCCCGACTAGACGAGCAGTACTTC.

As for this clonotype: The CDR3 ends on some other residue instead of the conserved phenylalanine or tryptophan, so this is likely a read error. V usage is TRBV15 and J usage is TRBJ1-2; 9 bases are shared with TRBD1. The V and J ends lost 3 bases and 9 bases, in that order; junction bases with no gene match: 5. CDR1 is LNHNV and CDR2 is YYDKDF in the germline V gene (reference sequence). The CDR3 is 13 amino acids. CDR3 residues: CATSRGTGQSYTL. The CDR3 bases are TGTGCCACCAGCAGGGGGACAGGGCAAAGCTACACCCTC.

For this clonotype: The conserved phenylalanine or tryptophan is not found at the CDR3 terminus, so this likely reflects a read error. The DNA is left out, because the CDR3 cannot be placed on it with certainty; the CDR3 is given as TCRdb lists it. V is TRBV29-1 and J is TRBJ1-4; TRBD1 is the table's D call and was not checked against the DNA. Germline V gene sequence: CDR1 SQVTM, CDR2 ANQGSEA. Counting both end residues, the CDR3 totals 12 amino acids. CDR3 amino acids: CSVARLRDRDHY.

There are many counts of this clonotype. In DNA, the CDR3 is TGTGCCAGCAGCCATAGGACAGCAGCAACTAATGAAAAACTGTTTTTT. Translation: CASSHRTAATNEKLFF. The chain joins TRBV7-2 to TRBJ1-4, with D maybe TRBD1 (6 bases). From germline, CDR1 is SGHTA and CDR2 FQGNSA. The CDR3 is made up of 16 amino acids. V gave up 5 bases and J gave up 0 bases, with 13 bases separating them.

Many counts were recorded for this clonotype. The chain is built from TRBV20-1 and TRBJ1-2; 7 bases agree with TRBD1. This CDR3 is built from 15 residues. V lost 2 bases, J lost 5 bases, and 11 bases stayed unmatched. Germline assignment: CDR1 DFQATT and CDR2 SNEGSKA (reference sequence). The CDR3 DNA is TGCAGTGCTAGATCATATGGGACAGATGATTATGGCTACACCTTC. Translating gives CSARSYGTDDYGYTF.

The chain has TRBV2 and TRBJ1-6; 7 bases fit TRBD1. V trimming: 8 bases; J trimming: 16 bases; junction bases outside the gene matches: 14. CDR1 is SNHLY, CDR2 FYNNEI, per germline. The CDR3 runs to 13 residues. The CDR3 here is CASGAAGTETLHF. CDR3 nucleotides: TGTGCCAGCGGAGCGGCGGGGACAGAGACACTCCACTTT.

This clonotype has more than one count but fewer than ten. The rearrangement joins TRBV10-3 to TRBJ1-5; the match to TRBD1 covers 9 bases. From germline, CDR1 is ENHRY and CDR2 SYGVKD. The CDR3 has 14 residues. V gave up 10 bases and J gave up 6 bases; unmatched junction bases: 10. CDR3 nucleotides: TGTGCCAGTAGGGGAACAGGGGGCCGTCAGCCCCAGCATTTT. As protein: CASRGTGGRQPQHF.

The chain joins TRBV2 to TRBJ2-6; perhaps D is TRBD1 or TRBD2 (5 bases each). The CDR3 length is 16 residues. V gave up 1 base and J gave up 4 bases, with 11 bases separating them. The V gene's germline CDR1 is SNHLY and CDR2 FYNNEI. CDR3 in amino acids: CASSEERGFGANVLTF. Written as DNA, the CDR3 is TGTGCCAGCAGTGAAGAGAGGGGCTTCGGGGCCAACGTCCTGACTTTC. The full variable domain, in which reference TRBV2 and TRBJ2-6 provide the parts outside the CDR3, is EPEVTQTPSHQVTQMGQEVILRCVPISNHLYFYWYRQILGQKVEFLVSFYNNEISEKSEIFDDQFSVERPDGSNFTLKIRSTKLEDSAMYFCASSEERGFGANVLTFGAGSRLTVL.

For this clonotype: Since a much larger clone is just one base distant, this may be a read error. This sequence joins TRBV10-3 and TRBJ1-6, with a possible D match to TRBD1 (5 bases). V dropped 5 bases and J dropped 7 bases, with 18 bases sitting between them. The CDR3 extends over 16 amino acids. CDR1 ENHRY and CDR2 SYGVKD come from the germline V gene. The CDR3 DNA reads TGTGCCATCAGTCGCCAACTCGGGACCCTGAATTCACCCCTCCACTTT. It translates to CAISRQLGTLNSPLHF.

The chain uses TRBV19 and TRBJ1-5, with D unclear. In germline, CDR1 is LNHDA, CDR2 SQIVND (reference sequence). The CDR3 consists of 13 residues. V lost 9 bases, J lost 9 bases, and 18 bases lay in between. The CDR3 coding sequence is TGTGCCAGCGCTACAACGGTCCCACGGCCCCAGCATTTT. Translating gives CASATTVPRPQHF.

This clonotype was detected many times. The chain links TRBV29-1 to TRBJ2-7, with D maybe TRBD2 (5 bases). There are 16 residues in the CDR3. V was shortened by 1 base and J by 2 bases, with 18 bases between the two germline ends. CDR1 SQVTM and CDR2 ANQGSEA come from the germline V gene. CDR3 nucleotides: TGCAGCGTTGAAGGGGCCCGGTCAGGAGGTACCTACGAGCAGTACTTC. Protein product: CSVEGARSGGTYEQYF.

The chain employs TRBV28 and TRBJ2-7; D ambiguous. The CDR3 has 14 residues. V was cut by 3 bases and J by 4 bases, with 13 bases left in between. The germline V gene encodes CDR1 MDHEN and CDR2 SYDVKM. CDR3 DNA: TGTGCCAGCAGTTTGGGCTTCCAAGCATACGAGCAGTACTTC. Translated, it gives CASSLGFQAYEQYF.

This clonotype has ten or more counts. Here the CDR3 DNA reads TGTGCCAGCGTCGTTGGGAGTTCACCCCTCCACTTT. Residues: CASVVGSSPLHF. The chain uses TRBV2 and TRBJ1-6; unclear D gene. V lost 8 bases and J 9 bases, leaving 11 bases between the germline ends. CDR1 and CDR2 (germline): SNHLY, FYNNEI. CDR3 length equals 12 residues.